Here is one T cell receptor beta chain with its context. Its antigen is not known. This record comes from a study of a mutant IDH1 vaccine in newly diagnosed glioma. Study details: There were eight vaccinations for patients, given in weeks 1, 3, 5, 7, 11, 15, 19 and 23. Vaccines began 4-6 weeks after radiotherapy alone, or with temozolomide cycles. Patients under treatment included around 60% males and 37.5% females and had a mean age of approximately 40 years.

CDR1 and CDR2 (germline): SEHNR, FQNEAQ (reference sequence). V lost 4 bases to trimming and J lost 0 bases, with 9 bases between them. CDR3 length: 15 amino acids. Repertoires were generated with immunoSEQ multiplex PCR, while TCRdb's copy carries only in-frame clones and drops some. The sample contains tens of thousands of clones, about four fifths of which appear only once. Time point specified: week 23, last vaccination. Alongside topical imiquimod, each dose of vaccine comprised 300 ug of mutant IDH1 20-mer peptide. New IDH1-mutant, ATRX-lost WHO grade 3 or 4 astrocytomas occurred in donors. V usage is TRBV7-9 and J usage is TRBJ2-2; no reliable D call. The TCR originated in a man aged 40-55 years with glioma. The material sequenced was PBMCs, taken from a glioma patient whose treatment included an IDH1 peptide vaccine. CDR3 in amino acids: CASSSQVANTGELFF. DNA for the CDR3: TGTGCCAGCAGCTCCCAGGTAGCGAACACCGGGGAGCTGTTTTTT.